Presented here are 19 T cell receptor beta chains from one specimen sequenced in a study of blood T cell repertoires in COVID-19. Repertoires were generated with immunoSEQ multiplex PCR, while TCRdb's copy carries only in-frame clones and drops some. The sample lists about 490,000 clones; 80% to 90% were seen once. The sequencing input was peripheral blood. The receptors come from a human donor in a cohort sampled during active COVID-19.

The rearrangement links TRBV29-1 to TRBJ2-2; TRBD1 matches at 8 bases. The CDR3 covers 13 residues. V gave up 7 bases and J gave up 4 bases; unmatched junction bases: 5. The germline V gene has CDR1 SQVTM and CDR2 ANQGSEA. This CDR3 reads CSADRGGTGELFF. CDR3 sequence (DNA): TGCAGCGCTGACAGGGGCGGCACCGGGGAGCTGTTTTTT.

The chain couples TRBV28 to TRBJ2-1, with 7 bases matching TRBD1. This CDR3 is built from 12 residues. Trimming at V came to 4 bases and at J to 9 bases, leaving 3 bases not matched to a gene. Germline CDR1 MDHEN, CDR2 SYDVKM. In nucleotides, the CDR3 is TGTGCCAGCAGTTCGACAGGGATTGAGCAGTTCTTC. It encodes CASSSTGIEQFF. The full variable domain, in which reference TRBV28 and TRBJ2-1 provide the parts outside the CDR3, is DVKVTQSSRYLVKRTGEKVFLECVQDMDHENMFWYRQDPGLGLRLIYFSYDVKMKEKGDIPEGYSVSREKKERFSLILESASTNQTSMYLCASSSTGIEQFFGPGTRLTVL.

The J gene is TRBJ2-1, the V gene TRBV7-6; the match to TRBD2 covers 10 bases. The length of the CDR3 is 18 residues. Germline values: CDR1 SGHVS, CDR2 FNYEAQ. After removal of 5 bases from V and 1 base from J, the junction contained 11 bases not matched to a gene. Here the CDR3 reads CASSPGLAVPGSYNEQFF. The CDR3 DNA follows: TGTGCCAGCAGCCCAGGACTAGCGGTCCCGGGTTCCTACAATGAGCAGTTCTTC.

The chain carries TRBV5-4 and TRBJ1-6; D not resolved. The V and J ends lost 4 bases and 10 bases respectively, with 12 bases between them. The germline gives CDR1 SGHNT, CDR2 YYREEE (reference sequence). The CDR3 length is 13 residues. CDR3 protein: CASSPRSGSPLHF. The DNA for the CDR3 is TGTGCCAGCAGCCCGAGGTCGGGGTCACCCCTCCACTTT.

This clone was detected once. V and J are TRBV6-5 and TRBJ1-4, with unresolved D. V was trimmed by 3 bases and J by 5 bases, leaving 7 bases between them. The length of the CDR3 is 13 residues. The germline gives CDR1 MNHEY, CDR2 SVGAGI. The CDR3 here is CASSYGRNEKLFF. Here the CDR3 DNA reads TGTGCCAGCAGTTATGGGCGAAATGAAAAACTGTTTTTT.

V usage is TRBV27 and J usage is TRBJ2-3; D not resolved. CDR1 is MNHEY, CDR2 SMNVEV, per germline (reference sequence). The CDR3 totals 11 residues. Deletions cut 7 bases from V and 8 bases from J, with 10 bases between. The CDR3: CASNYPRTQYF. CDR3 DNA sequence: TGTGCCAGCAACTACCCCCGTACGCAGTATTTT.

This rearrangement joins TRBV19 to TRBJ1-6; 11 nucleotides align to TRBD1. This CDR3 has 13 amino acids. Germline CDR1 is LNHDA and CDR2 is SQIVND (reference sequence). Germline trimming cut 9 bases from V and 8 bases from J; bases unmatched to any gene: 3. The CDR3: CASAGQGDSPLHF. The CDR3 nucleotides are TGTGCCAGCGCGGGACAGGGGGATTCACCCCTCCACTTT.

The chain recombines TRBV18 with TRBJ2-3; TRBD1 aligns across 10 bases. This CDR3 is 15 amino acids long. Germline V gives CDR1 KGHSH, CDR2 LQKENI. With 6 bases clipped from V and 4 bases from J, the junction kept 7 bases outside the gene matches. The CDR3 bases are TGTGCCAGCTCTCGACAGGGGGCGCAGGCAGATACGCAGTATTTT. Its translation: CASSRQGAQADTQYF.

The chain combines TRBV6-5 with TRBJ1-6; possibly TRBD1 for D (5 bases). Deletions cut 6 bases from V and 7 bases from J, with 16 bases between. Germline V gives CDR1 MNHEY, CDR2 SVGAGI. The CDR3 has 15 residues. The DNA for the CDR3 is TGTGCCAGCAGGGCTGAGAGGACATGGAATTCACCCCTCCACTTT. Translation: CASRAERTWNSPLHF.

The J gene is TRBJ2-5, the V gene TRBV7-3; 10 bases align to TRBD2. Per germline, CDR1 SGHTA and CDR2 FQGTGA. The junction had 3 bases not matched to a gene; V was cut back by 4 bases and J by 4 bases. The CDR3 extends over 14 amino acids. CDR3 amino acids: CASSSAGGIETQYF. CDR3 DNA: TGTGCCAGCAGCTCAGCGGGAGGGATAGAGACCCAGTACTTC. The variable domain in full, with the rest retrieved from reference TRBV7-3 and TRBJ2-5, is GAGVSQTPSNKVTEKGKYVELRCDPISGHTALYWYRQSLGQGPEFLIYFQGTGAADDSGLPNDRFFAVRPEGSVSTLKIQRTERGDSAVYLCASSSAGGIETQYFGPGTRLLVL.

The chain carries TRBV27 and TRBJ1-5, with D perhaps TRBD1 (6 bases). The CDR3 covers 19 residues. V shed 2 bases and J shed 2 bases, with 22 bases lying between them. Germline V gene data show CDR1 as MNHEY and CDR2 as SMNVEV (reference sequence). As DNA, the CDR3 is TGTGCCAGCAGTTTAAGGTATAATTTGGGGACAAAGGGCAATCAGCCCCAGCATTTT. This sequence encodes CASSLRYNLGTKGNQPQHF.

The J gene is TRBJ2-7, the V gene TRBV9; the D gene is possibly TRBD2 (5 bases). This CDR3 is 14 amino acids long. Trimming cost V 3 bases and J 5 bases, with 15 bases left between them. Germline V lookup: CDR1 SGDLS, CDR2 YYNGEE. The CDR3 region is CASSAGLYPDEQYF. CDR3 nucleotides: TGTGCCAGCAGCGCCGGACTGTACCCAGACGAGCAGTACTTC.

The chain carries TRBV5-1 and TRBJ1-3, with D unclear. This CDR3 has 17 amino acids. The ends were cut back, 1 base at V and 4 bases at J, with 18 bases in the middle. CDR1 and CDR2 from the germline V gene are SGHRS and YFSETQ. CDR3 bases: TGCGCCAGCAGCTTGAGTCCGCAGGAGGCCCGCGGAAACACCATATATTTT. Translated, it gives CASSLSPQEARGNTIYF.

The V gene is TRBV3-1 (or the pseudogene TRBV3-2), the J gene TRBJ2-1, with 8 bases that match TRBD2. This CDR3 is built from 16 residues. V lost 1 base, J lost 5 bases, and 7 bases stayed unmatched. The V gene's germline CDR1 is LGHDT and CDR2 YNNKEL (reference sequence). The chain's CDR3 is CASSQGTGGGNNEQFF. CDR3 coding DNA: TGTGCCAGCAGCCAAGGCACGGGAGGGGGAAACAATGAGCAGTTCTTC.

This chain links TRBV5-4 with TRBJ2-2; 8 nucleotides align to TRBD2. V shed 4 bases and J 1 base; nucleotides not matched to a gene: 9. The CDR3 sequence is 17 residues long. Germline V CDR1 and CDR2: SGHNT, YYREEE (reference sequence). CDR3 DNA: TGTGCCAGCAGCCTCTATAGCGGGAATCTGAACACCGGGGAGCTGTTTTTT. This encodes CASSLYSGNLNTGELFF.

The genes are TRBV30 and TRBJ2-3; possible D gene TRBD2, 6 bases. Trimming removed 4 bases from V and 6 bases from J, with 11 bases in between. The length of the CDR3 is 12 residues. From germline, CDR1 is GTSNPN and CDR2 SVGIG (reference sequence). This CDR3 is CAWTGTGDTQYF. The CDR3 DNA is TGTGCCTGGACTGGGACTGGGGATACGCAGTATTTT.

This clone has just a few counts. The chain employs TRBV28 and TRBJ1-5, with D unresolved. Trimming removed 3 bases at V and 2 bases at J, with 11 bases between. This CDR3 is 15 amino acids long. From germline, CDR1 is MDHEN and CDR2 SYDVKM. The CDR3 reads CASSFGGGGNQPQHF. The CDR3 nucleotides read TGTGCCAGCAGTTTTGGAGGTGGTGGCAATCAGCCCCAGCATTTT.

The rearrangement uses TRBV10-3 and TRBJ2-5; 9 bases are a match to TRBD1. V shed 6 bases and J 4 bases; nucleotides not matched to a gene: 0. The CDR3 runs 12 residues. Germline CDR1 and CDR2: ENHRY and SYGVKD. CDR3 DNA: TGTGCCATCAGGGACAGGGGAGAGACCCAGTACTTC. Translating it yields CAIRDRGETQYF.

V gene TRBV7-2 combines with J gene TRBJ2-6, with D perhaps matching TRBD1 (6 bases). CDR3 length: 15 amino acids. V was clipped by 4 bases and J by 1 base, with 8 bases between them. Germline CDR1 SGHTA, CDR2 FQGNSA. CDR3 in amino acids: CASSSRGSGANVLTF. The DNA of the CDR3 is TGTGCCAGCAGCTCCAGGGGATCTGGGGCCAACGTCCTGACTTTC. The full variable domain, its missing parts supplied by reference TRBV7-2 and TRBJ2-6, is GAGVSQSPSNKVTEKGKDVELRCDPISGHTALYWYRQSLGQGLEFLIYFQGNSAPDKSGLPSDRFSAERTGGSVSTLTIQRTQQEDSAVYLCASSSRGSGANVLTFGAGSRLTVL.